This T cell receptor (beta chain) was identified in a study of shared clonotypes between healthy human individuals. CDR1 and CDR2 from the germline V gene are SGHVS and FQNEAQ. The V and J ends lost 6 bases and 0 bases respectively, with 12 bases between them. The CDR3 spans 14 residues. Clones were sequenced by immunoSEQ multiplex PCR, and TCRdb holds only the in-frame ones, with some missing. The top ten hold over 1.3% of the sample, which has roughly 1 million clones, more than 60% seen once. The J gene is TRBJ2-7, the V gene TRBV7-8; D gene uncertain. The source is a young man in good health. Material for sequencing was memory CD4+ T cells sorted from blood. The subset is: CD45RA-negative fraction. The DNA for the CDR3 is TGTGCCAGCAGTTATGACACCCACTCCTACGAGCAGTACTTC. Residues: CASSYDTHSYEQYF.